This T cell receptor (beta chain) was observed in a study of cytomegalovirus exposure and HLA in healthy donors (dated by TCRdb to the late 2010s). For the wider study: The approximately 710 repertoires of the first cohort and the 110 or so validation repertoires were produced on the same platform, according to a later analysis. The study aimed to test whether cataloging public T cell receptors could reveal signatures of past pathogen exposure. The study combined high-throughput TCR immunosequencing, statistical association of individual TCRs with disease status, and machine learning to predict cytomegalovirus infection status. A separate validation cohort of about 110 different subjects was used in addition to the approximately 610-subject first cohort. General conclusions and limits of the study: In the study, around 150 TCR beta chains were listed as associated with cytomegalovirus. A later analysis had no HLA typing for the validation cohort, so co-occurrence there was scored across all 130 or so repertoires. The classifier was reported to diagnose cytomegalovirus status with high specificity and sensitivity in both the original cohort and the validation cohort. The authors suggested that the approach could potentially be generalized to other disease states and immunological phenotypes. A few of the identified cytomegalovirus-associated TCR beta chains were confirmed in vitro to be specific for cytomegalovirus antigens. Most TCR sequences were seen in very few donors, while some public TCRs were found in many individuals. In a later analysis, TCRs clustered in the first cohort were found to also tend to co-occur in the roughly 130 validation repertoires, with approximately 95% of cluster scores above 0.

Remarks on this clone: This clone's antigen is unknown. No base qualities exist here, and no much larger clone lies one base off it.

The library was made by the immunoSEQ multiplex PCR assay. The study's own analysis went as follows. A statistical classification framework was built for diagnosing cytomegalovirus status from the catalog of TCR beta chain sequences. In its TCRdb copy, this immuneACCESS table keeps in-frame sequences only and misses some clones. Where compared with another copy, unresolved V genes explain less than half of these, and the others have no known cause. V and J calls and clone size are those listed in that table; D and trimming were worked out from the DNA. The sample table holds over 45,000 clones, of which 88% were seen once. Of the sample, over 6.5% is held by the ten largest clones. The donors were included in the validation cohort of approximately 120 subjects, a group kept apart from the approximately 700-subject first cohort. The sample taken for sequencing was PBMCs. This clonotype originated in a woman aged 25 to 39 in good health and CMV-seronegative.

The CDR3 corresponds to CASSLAGDSNEAFF. The DNA is TGCGCCAGCAGCTTGGCCGGGGACAGCAATGAAGCTTTCTTT. The chain is encoded by TRBV5-1 joined to TRBJ1-1, with 7 bases in between that match TRBD1. Germline trimming amounts to 0 bases on V and 7 bases on J, with 6 as the count of junction bases outside the gene matches. The CDR3 goes from the cysteine to the phenylalanine over 14 residues. The DNA shown is the 42-base CDR3, in frame from base 1. The CDR1 and CDR2 encoded by the germline V gene are SGHRS and YFSETQ.